Below are 8 T cell receptor beta chains sequenced from a single sample in a study of blood T cell repertoires in COVID-19. Here immunoSEQ multiplex PCR was the method, and the copy in TCRdb shows in-frame clones only, minus some. Of around 80,000 clones in the sample, approximately 80% are singletons; the top ten hold around a sixth. Input material: peripheral blood. These receptors were collected from a woman of 80 years or more with acute or convalescent COVID-19.

V and J are TRBV7-8 and TRBJ1-4; unclear D gene. The CDR3 spans 14 residues. Germline assignment: CDR1 SGHVS and CDR2 FQNEAQ. Trimming stripped 3 bases from V and 2 bases from J, with 7 bases between. The CDR3, as DNA: TGTGCCAGCAGCTTTGTGCGGACTAATGAAAAACTGTTTTTT. Encoded protein: CASSFVRTNEKLFF.

This chain links TRBV19 with TRBJ1-4, with 8 bases matching TRBD1. With 3 bases clipped from V and 5 bases from J, the junction kept 8 bases outside the gene matches. Germline loops: CDR1 LNHDA, CDR2 SQIVND (reference sequence). The CDR3 is 16 amino acids. CDR3 in DNA: TGTGCCAGTAGTATCATTCAGGGGGCCAGGAATGAAAAACTGTTTTTT. Its protein is CASSIIQGARNEKLFF.

The table lists this clone with a count of one. The chain joins TRBV7-2 to TRBJ2-3, with TRBD2 matching 10 bases. CDR3 length equals 16 residues. The germline gives CDR1 SGHTA, CDR2 FQGNSA. Trimming removed 7 bases from V and 0 bases from J; junction bases left unmatched: 7. Here the CDR3 reads CASKSGGALSTDTQYF. The CDR3 DNA sequence: TGTGCCAGCAAAAGCGGGGGGGCCTTAAGCACAGATACGCAGTATTTT.

This clone was picked up one time. The chain uses TRBV7-2 and TRBJ1-2; TRBD1 matches 8 bases. Germline V gene data show CDR1 as SGHTA and CDR2 as FQGNSA. This CDR3 region has 13 residues. The trim removed 6 bases at V and 3 bases at J, leaving 3 bases unmatched. The CDR3 here is CASRRTGHYGYTF. The CDR3 DNA is TGTGCCAGCAGACGGACAGGGCACTATGGCTACACCTTC.

The V gene is TRBV3-1 (or the pseudogene TRBV3-2), the J gene TRBJ2-2; 8 nucleotides align to TRBD1. In germline, CDR1 is LGHDT, CDR2 YNNKEL (reference sequence). This CDR3 region has 17 residues. Unmatched junction bases numbered 9, after V lost 2 bases and J lost 4 bases. The CDR3 reads CASSQRESRGLTGELFF. The DNA of the CDR3 is TGTGCCAGCAGCCAAAGGGAGAGCAGGGGGCTCACCGGGGAGCTGTTTTTT.

This clone was observed a handful of times. The chain joins TRBV30 to TRBJ2-1; TRBD1 agrees at 10 bases. CDR3 length: 16 residues. The J segment lost 7 bases and the V segment lost 1 base, leaving 10 bases of the junction unmatched. Germline CDR1 is GTSNPN and CDR2 is SVGIG (reference sequence). The CDR3 protein is CAWSEAGTGALNEQFF. The CDR3 region has the DNA TGTGCCTGGAGTGAAGCCGGGACAGGGGCGTTGAATGAGCAGTTCTTC.

The chain carries TRBV27 and TRBJ1-1; D not certain. V dropped 9 bases and J dropped 6 bases, with 20 bases sitting between them. CDR3 length: 14 residues. Germline CDR1 is MNHEY and CDR2 is SMNVEV (reference sequence). The CDR3 sequence is CASSPSGLRAEAFF. The CDR3 coding sequence is TGTGCCAGTAGCCCCTCGGGTTTGAGGGCTGAAGCTTTCTTT.

V usage is TRBV28 and J usage is TRBJ1-4; 8 bases line up with TRBD1. This CDR3 has 15 residues. Germline CDR1 is MDHEN and CDR2 is SYDVKM. Trimming at V came to 4 bases and at J to 8 bases, leaving 9 bases not matched to a gene. Written as DNA, the CDR3 is TGTGCCAGCAGTTCGGGACAGGTTAGGGGCGAAAAACTGTTTTTT. This sequence encodes CASSSGQVRGEKLFF.